These 18 T cell receptor beta chains were sequenced from one sample in a study of cytomegalovirus exposure and HLA in healthy donors. The primer mix had 60 Vbeta and 13 Jbeta primers. Assay used: immunoSEQ multiplex PCR; TCRdb lists only in-frame clones, some missing. Found here are 95,000 to 150,000 clones, about 80% of them singletons; the top ten hold 8% to 9%. Input material: PBMCs. The source is a female donor in good health and CMV-seropositive.

The chain recombines TRBV5-4 with TRBJ2-5, with 7 bases lining up with TRBD1. CDR3 size: 13 residues. Germline loops: CDR1 SGHNT, CDR2 YYREEE (reference sequence). The V gene end was trimmed by 4 bases and the J gene end by 2 bases; junction bases not matched to a gene: 2. In DNA form, the CDR3 reads TGTGCCAGCAGCCAGACAGGGCAAGAGACCCAGTACTTC. Its translation is CASSQTGQETQYF.

The chain recombines TRBV6-4 with TRBJ1-1; 8 nucleotides match TRBD1. After removal of 9 bases from V and 1 base from J, the junction contained 7 bases not matched to a gene. CDR1 is MRHNA, CDR2 SNTAGT, per germline. This CDR3 spans 14 amino acids. CDR3 residues: CARANRGKNTEAFF. For the CDR3, the DNA is TGTGCCAGAGCTAACAGGGGGAAGAACACTGAAGCTTTCTTT.

The sample holds a few counts of this clone. The gene calls are TRBV6-6 and TRBJ1-2, with TRBD1 as a possible D gene (6 bases). The V end lost 6 bases, the J end lost 5 bases, and 16 bases lay between the germline ends. The CDR3 spans 14 residues. Per the germline V gene, CDR1 is MNHNY and CDR2 is SVGAGI (reference sequence). The CDR3 sequence is CASSLQGPPYGYTF. In DNA, the CDR3 is TGTGCCAGCAGCCTTCAGGGGCCACCTTATGGCTACACCTTC.

The chain combines TRBV6-5 with TRBJ1-1; the D is unclear. The CDR3 loop spans 14 amino acids. Between the trimmed V and J ends, which lost 6 bases and 5 bases, there was a span of 16 bases. Germline values: CDR1 MNHEY, CDR2 SVGAGI. The CDR3 bases are TGTGCCAGCAGAAACGGGAGGACCCGGACTGAAGCTTTCTTT. This codes for CASRNGRTRTEAFF.

The chain links TRBV6-5 to TRBJ1-2; TRBD1 aligns across 7 bases. V trimming: 6 bases; J trimming: 4 bases; junction bases outside the gene matches: 8. Germline V gene lookup returns CDR1 MNHEY and CDR2 SVGAGI. The CDR3 totals 14 residues. CDR3 amino acids: CASSSDRVGYGYTF. As DNA, the CDR3 is TGTGCCAGCAGCTCAGACAGGGTCGGCTATGGCTACACCTTC.

The chain recombines TRBV7-9 with TRBJ1-1, with 7 bases matching TRBD1. Germline CDR1 and CDR2: SEHNR and FQNEAQ (reference sequence). This CDR3 comprises 14 residues. Losses at the gene ends were 3 bases for V and 2 bases for J; bases not matched to a gene: 3. Here the CDR3 reads CASSLGTDNTEAFF. The CDR3 DNA is TGTGCCAGCAGCTTGGGGACAGATAACACTGAAGCTTTCTTT.

The chain uses TRBV5-6 and TRBJ2-1; D perhaps matches TRBD1 (5 bases). V was shortened by 4 bases and J by 8 bases, with 10 bases between the two germline ends. Germline V CDR1 and CDR2: SGHDT, YYEEEE. The CDR3 extends over 12 amino acids. CDR3 sequence reads: CASSLGEYEQFF. In DNA, the CDR3 is TGTGCCAGCAGCCTAGGGGAATATGAGCAGTTCTTC.

This chain links TRBV7-8 with TRBJ1-2; 12 bases are shared with TRBD1. Germline CDR1 reads SGHVS; CDR2 reads FQNEAQ. V dropped 3 bases and J dropped 8; count of bases not matched to a gene: 4. The CDR3 sequence is 14 residues long. The CDR3 DNA is TGTGCCAGCAGCTTTGCCGGGACAGGGGGCGGCTACACCTTC. Translated, it gives CASSFAGTGGGYTF. Using reference TRBV7-8 and TRBJ1-2 for the parts outside the CDR3, the full variable domain is GAGVSQSPRYKVAKRGQDVALRCDPISGHVSLFWYQQALGQGPEFLTYFQNEAQLDKSGLPSDRFFAERPEGSVSTLKIQRTQQEDSAVYLCASSFAGTGGGYTFGSGTRLTVV.

The J gene is TRBJ2-3, the V gene TRBV5-1; possibly TRBD1 for D (6 bases). The ends were cut back, 0 bases at V and 4 bases at J, with 12 bases in the middle. Germline CDR1 reads SGHRS; CDR2 reads YFSETQ. This CDR3 has 15 residues. The CDR3 protein is CASSLAGQPSDTQYF. The CDR3 bases are TGCGCCAGCAGCTTGGCTGGACAGCCTTCAGATACGCAGTATTTT.

This clone appeared a few times. J is TRBJ1-1 and V is TRBV29-1; the match to TRBD1 covers 8 bases. With 6 bases clipped from V and 1 base from J, the junction kept 4 bases outside the gene matches. The CDR3 is made up of 13 amino acids. Germline assignment: CDR1 SQVTM and CDR2 ANQGSEA. The CDR3, as DNA: TGCAGCGTAGAGGGACAGGCGAACACTGAAGCTTTCTTT. Its translation is CSVEGQANTEAFF.

There are a few counts of this clone. The chain employs TRBV7-9 and TRBJ2-5; 8 nucleotides match TRBD1. The ends lost 3 bases at V and 2 bases at J; junction bases unmatched: 5. Germline-derived CDR1 and CDR2 are SEHNR and FQNEAQ (reference sequence). The CDR3 sequence is 15 residues long. The CDR3 spells CASSFKGTGQETQYF. The CDR3 DNA reads TGTGCCAGCAGCTTCAAAGGGACAGGACAAGAGACCCAGTACTTC.

The chain recombines TRBV10-2 with TRBJ1-4, with 8 bases matching TRBD1. The CDR3 totals 18 residues. Germline V gene data show CDR1 as WSHSY and CDR2 as SAAADI. Trimming cost V 2 bases and J 2 bases; bases outside gene matches: 10. CDR3 residues: CASSETGGGFETNEKLFF. CDR3 coding DNA: TGCGCCAGCAGTGAGACAGGGGGAGGATTTGAGACTAATGAAAAACTGTTTTTT.

CDR3 residues: CASSFDRVVSYTF. For the CDR3, the DNA is TGTGCCAGCAGCTTCGACAGGGTAGTCAGCTACACCTTC. The rearrangement links TRBV28 to TRBJ1-2; 7 positions agree with TRBD1. Trimming cost V 6 bases and J 9 bases; bases outside gene matches: 10. The CDR3 runs 13 residues. Germline CDR1 and CDR2: MDHEN and SYDVKM.

The chain recombines TRBV5-1 with TRBJ2-7, with 7 bases identical to TRBD1. The trim removed 3 bases at V and 2 bases at J, leaving 5 bases unmatched. Germline CDR1 is SGHRS and CDR2 is YFSETQ. The CDR3 runs to 14 residues. Here the CDR3 reads CASSSGQVAYEQYF. For the CDR3, the DNA is TGCGCCAGCAGCTCCGGACAGGTAGCCTACGAGCAGTACTTC.

This clone was seen a few times. The gene calls are TRBV9 and TRBJ1-1; 7 bases map to TRBD1. The CDR3 runs to 14 residues. CDR1 SGDLS and CDR2 YYNGEE come from the germline V gene. V was pared by 0 bases and J by 1 base, with 0 bases of the junction left unmatched. CDR3 loop: CASSVGDRNTEAFF. CDR3 nucleotide sequence: TGTGCCAGCAGCGTAGGGGACAGGAACACTGAAGCTTTCTTT.

The rearrangement links TRBV9 to TRBJ2-1, with D perhaps matching TRBD2 (6 bases). This CDR3 is built from 16 residues. Trimming took off 2 bases at V and 0 bases at J, with 12 bases between the two ends. Looked up from germline, CDR1 is SGDLS and CDR2 is YYNGEE. The CDR3 nucleotides read TGTGCCAGCAGCGTTAGCGGTGGAAGCTCCTACAATGAGCAGTTCTTC. Translated: CASSVSGGSSYNEQFF.

The chain links TRBV9 to TRBJ2-5, with 8 bases lining up with TRBD2. This CDR3 contains 15 residues. V trimming: 4 bases; J trimming: 4 bases; junction bases outside the gene matches: 9. Germline V gene sequence: CDR1 SGDLS, CDR2 YYNGEE. This CDR3 is CASSPPGTRGETQYF. CDR3 coding DNA: TGTGCCAGCAGCCCGCCCGGGACTAGGGGAGAGACCCAGTACTTC.

The rearrangement uses TRBV5-1 and TRBJ2-7, with TRBD1 matching over 9 bases. V lost 4 bases, J lost 2 bases, and 10 bases stayed unmatched. This CDR3 spans 16 amino acids. CDR1 and CDR2 (germline): SGHRS, YFSETQ. CDR3 protein: CASSLYPGQGTYEQYF. The CDR3 bases are TGCGCCAGCAGCCTCTACCCGGGACAGGGCACCTACGAGCAGTACTTC.